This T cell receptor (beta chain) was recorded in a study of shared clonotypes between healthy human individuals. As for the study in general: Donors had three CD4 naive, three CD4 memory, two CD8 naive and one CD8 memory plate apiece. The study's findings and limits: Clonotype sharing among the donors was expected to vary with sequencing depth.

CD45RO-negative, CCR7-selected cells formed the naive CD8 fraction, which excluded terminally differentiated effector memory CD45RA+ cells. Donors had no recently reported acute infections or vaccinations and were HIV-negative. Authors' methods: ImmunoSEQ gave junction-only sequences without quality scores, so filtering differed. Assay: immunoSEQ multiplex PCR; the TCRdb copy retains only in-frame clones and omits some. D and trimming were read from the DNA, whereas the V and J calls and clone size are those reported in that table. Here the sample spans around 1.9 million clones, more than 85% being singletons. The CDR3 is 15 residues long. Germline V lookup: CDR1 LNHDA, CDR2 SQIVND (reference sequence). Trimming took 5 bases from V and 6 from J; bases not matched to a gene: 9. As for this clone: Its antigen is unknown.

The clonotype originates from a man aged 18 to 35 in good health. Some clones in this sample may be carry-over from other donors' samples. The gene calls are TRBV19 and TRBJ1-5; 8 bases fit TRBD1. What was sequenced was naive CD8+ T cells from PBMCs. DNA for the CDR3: TGTGCCAGTAGTCTACTCCGGGACAGGAGTCAGCCCCAGCATTTT. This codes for CASSLLRDRSQPQHF.